This TCR beta chain was captured in a study of T cell changes during pregnancy in multiple sclerosis. Germline CDR1 SGHTS, CDR2 YDEGEE. J lost 9 bases, V lost 5 bases, and 10 bases had no gene match. The CDR3 length is 14 residues. Produced via immunoSEQ multiplex PCR; TCRdb's table is partial and in-frame only. The table has 60,000 to 75,000 clones, roughly nine tenths seen once. This clonotype originated in a female donor with multiple sclerosis, enrolled in a pregnancy study. V is TRBV5-8 and J is TRBJ1-4, with 7 bases identical to TRBD1. The material sequenced was peripheral blood, taken after pregnancy. The CDR3 DNA sequence: TGTGCCAGCAGAAACAGGGGACAACGGAAAAAACTGTTTTTT. This codes for CASRNRGQRKKLFF.